This record covers a single TCR beta chain. Its antigen target is currently unknown. One base away there is no much larger clone; base qualities are not given. All of the isolated RNA was reverse transcribed with the High Capacity cDNA Reverse Transcription Kit, so expressed TCRB transcripts were sequenced. Deep immunoSEQ sequencing was applied to naive, central memory and regulatory T cell samples, giving an average of roughly 3.5 million total reads per sample. Sorted cells were lysed in RLT buffer, and RNA was extracted using DNase-treated RNeasy Micro or Mini kits according to cell number. To prevent cross-contamination, every cell subset was processed on its own, while patient and healthy donor samples were processed together. TCRB sequences were amplified from cDNA with the immunoSEQ multiplex PCR, producing 87-bp fragments spanning the CDR3 region. Amplicons were sequenced on the Illumina HiSeq platform. As for the authors' bioinformatics: Synthetic template baselines were used to correct PCR bias computationally, reads within Hamming distance 2 were collapsed, and singletons that could not be merged were discarded. Reads were aligned against IMGT so that V, D and J genes, CDR3 length and insertions or deletions at six rearrangement sites could be assigned. Clonotype counts were normalized to sorted cell number within each subset before computing true diversity and Gini coefficients with the tcR R package. The overlap coefficient, calculated on TCRB nucleotide sequences, was used to measure repertoire sharing. As a proxy for the pre-selection repertoire, out-of-frame TCRB sequences from naive cells were analyzed. This is the immuneACCESS table as TCRdb keeps it, with only in-frame sequences that have V and J called. A part of the clones is gone; compared with another copy, unresolved V genes explain less than half, and the rest is unexplained. That table supplies the V and J calls and clone size; D and trimming were determined from the DNA. Within this sample are over 120,000 clones, with about 10% of them counted one time only. Clones ranked in the top ten supply approximately 1.3% of the sample.

A single peripheral blood draw of approximately 100 mL on average was collected from each donor into heparinised tubes. Naive, central memory, regulatory and stem cell-like memory CD4+ T cells were sorted on a BD FACSAria II using a panel including CD45RO, CCR7, CD25, CD127, CD95 and CD27. Every sorted population had a purity above 95%. PBMCs were isolated right away by Lymphoprep density gradient centrifugation and were stained directly, without culture. So that batch effects would be minimized, each experiment stained and sorted samples in pairs, pairing one healthy donor with one patient. The data derive from a study of beta chain features in type 1 diabetes (dated by TCRdb to the late 2010s). Notes on the research overall: No differences in mean age, gender distribution, total cell number or subset yield were found between patients and healthy donors. A total of 107,917,701 sorted cells were examined across all samples, and the number of cells per subset was strongly correlated with RNA yield. The study compared the TCRB repertoires of sorted circulating CD4+ T cell subsets in recently diagnosed type 1 diabetes patients with those in matched healthy donors. Whereas all 30 or so donors provided naive and central memory subsets, regulatory and stem cell-like memory subsets were isolated from just 8 patients and about 8 healthy donors.

The full study reports these points: Fewer insertions and more nucleotide deletions at VDJ recombination sites were observed in patients with type 1 diabetes, implying thymic rearrangement abnormalities. Because cDNA was sequenced instead of genomic DNA, highly expressing activated cells could be over-represented, though the groups showed no difference in activation or CD3 levels. PCR may preferentially amplify shorter templates, but because patient and control samples were amplified and corrected together, any resulting skew would affect both groups equally. Naive, central memory and regulatory TCRB repertoires appeared more similar among patients than among healthy donors. A moderate but significant shortening of TCRB CDR3 length was observed in type 1 diabetes patients in all four CD4+ subsets. Because small numbers of individuals were included in the HLA sub-analyses, any influence of HLA type on TCRB rearrangement was left unresolved.

The germline V and J ends show losses of 4 bases and 1 base respectively, and no gene match explains 8 bases of the junction. Spanning cysteine to phenylalanine, the CDR3 consists of 16 amino acids. The sequence is cut down to CDR3 DNA, 48 bases in frame from base 1. Per the germline V gene (reference sequence), SGHNT is the CDR1 and YYREEE is the CDR2. Recombination connected TRBV5-4 to TRBJ2-3, and TRBD1 aligns with 8 junction nucleotides. Material: naive CD4+ T cells from blood. What the cell subset or site label conveys for this sample: true naive CD4+ T cells. The source of this sequence is a man between 18 and 35 years old in good health. The CDR3 has the sequence CASSAPGGAGTDTQYF. In nucleotide form, the sequence is TGTGCCAGCAGCGCCCCAGGGGGCGCTGGCACAGATACGCAGTATTTT.